This is a list of T cell receptor beta chains from one sample in a study of T cells in Graves' hyperthyroidism and ophthalmopathy. Via MiXCR, TCRdb re-called the multiplex PCR reads, giving one row per CDR3 protein. This table holds 300,000 to 400,000 distinct CDR3 sequences, roughly 18% found once. Material for sequencing was blood. The receptors were gathered from a woman aged 50 to 60 with Graves' hyperthyroidism. CDR3s include the opening cysteine and the closing phenylalanine or tryptophan. The order of the fields is clone size, D gene, J gene, V gene, CDR3 protein, CDR3 DNA. D genes are given only for firm matches. A row's size may be missing; if present it is once, few, many or a size class.

size: many
D: NA
J: TRBJ1-6
V: TRBV18
CDR3: CASSPNSPLHF
DNA: TGTGCCAGCTCACCGAATTCACCCCTCCACTTT

size: NA
D: TRBD2
J: TRBJ2-2
V: TRBV5-1
CDR3: CASSLQAGVTGELFF
DNA: TGCGCCAGCAGCTTACAAGCGGGGGTCACCGGGGAGCTGTTTTTT

size: many
D: NA
J: TRBJ1-4
V: TRBV28
CDR3: CASSLQGGTANEKLFF
DNA: TGTGCCAGCAGTTTACAGGGAGGTACAGCTAATGAAAAACTGTTTTTT

size: few
D: TRBD1
J: TRBJ1-4
V: TRBV15
CDR3: CATSRDKLGTGEKLFF
DNA: TGTGCCACCAGCAGAGATAAGCTGGGGACAGGTGAAAAACTGTTTTTT

size: many
D: NA
J: TRBJ2-1
V: TRBV2
CDR3: CASSEDSPYNEQFF
DNA: TGTGCCAGCAGTGAAGACTCCCCTTACAATGAGCAGTTCTTC

size: NA
D: NA
J: TRBJ2-2
V: TRBV2
CDR3: CASLPGLGGPGELFF
DNA: TGTGCCAGCCTACCGGGACTAGGGGGCCCCGGGGAGCTGTTTTTT

size: NA
D: TRBD1
J: TRBJ2-6
V: TRBV5-1
CDR3: CASSTTGGSSGANVLTF
DNA: TGCGCCAGCAGCACGACAGGGGGGTCGTCTGGGGCCAACGTCCTGACTTTC

size: NA
D: TRBD2
J: TRBJ2-5
V: TRBV3-1
CDR3: CASSHLLAGEGETQYF
DNA: TGTGCCAGCAGCCACCTACTAGCGGGGGAGGGAGAGACCCAGTACTTC

size: NA
D: NA
J: TRBJ1-1
V: TRBV12-3/TRBV12-4
CDR3: CASSSTLGGWSTEAFF
DNA: TGTGCCAGCAGTTCAACCCTCGGGGGATGGAGCACTGAAGCTTTCTTT

size: many
D: NA
J: TRBJ2-3
V: TRBV28
CDR3: CASSFDGSADTQYF
DNA: TGTGCCAGCAGTTTCGATGGTTCCGCAGATACGCAGTATTTT

size: NA
D: NA
J: TRBJ2-7
V: TRBV28
CDR3: CASSDSGHQDYEQYF
DNA: TGTGCCAGCAGTGACTCTGGTCACCAGGACTACGAGCAGTACTTC

size: NA
D: TRBD2
J: TRBJ2-1
V: TRBV11-2
CDR3: CAGGEGLVPYNEQFF
DNA: TGTGCCGGGGGGGAGGGGTTAGTTCCCTACAATGAGCAGTTCTTC

size: many
D: NA
J: TRBJ1-2
V: TRBV5-1
CDR3: CASSFEHYGYTF
DNA: TGCGCCAGCAGCTTTGAGCACTATGGCTACACCTTC

size: many
D: NA
J: TRBJ1-5
V: TRBV2
CDR3: CASSEQEIYSNQPQHF
DNA: TGTGCCAGCAGTGAACAGGAGATCTATAGCAATCAGCCCCAGCATTTT

size: many
D: NA
J: TRBJ2-5
V: TRBV12-3/TRBV12-4
CDR3: CASSFGTIGQETQYF
DNA: TGTGCCAGCAGTTTCGGGACAATTGGCCAAGAGACCCAGTACTTC

size: few
D: TRBD1
J: TRBJ2-1
V: TRBV9
CDR3: CASSVRDRGLNEQFF
DNA: TGTGCCAGCAGCGTCCGGGACAGGGGGCTCAATGAGCAGTTCTTC

size: many
D: NA
J: TRBJ1-1
V: TRBV6-1
CDR3: CASRSVGGERAFF
DNA: TGTGCCAGCAGGAGCGTGGGGGGCGAGCGGGCTTTCTTT

size: many
D: NA
J: TRBJ1-1
V: TRBV6-1
CDR3: CASSALGVLNTEAFF
DNA: TGTGCCAGCAGCGCTTTAGGGGTCTTGAACACTGAAGCTTTCTTT

size: once
D: TRBD2
J: TRBJ2-1
V: TRBV7-8
CDR3: CASSLASGGRNEQFF
DNA: TGTGCCAGCAGCTTAGCTAGCGGGGGTCGCAATGAGCAGTTCTTC

size: many
D: NA
J: TRBJ1-1
V: TRBV12-3/TRBV12-4
CDR3: CASSLGNTEAFF
DNA: TGTGCCAGCTCACTGGGGAACACTGAAGCTTTCTTT

size: NA
D: NA
J: TRBJ2-5
V: TRBV6-1
CDR3: CASRTASTETQYF
DNA: TGTGCCAGTCGTACGGCGAGCACCGAGACCCAGTACTTC

size: many
D: TRBD1
J: TRBJ1-1
V: TRBV27
CDR3: CASSRFGTGTRAFF
DNA: TGTGCCAGCAGTCGTTTCGGGACAGGGACTCGGGCTTTCTTT

size: NA
D: NA
J: TRBJ1-4
V: TRBV20-1
CDR3: CSASEPGSTNEKLFF
DNA: TGCAGTGCTAGCGAGCCAGGGTCAACTAATGAAAAACTGTTTTTT

size: many
D: NA
J: TRBJ2-2
V: TRBV12-3/TRBV12-4
CDR3: CASSLAGGQVTGELFF
DNA: TGTGCCAGCAGTTTAGCGGGGGGGCAGGTTACCGGGGAGCTGTTTTTT

size: NA
D: NA
J: TRBJ2-1
V: TRBV6-4
CDR3: CASSRESQDEQFF
DNA: TGTGCCAGCAGCCGGGAGTCACAGGATGAGCAGTTCTTC

size: NA
D: NA
J: TRBJ2-5
V: TRBV14
CDR3: CASSQEGRGTQYF
DNA: TGTGCCAGCAGCCAAGAGGGACGGGGGACCCAGTACTTC

size: many
D: NA
J: TRBJ1-1
V: TRBV5-6
CDR3: CASRRGMLNTEAFF
DNA: TGTGCCAGCAGGCGGGGGATGTTAAACACTGAAGCTTTCTTT

size: NA
D: NA
J: TRBJ2-1
V: TRBV2
CDR3: CASSDTSCNEQFF
DNA: TGTGCCAGCAGTGATACCTCCTGCAATGAGCAGTTCTTC

size: NA
D: NA
J: TRBJ2-1
V: TRBV12-3/TRBV12-4
CDR3: CASQRSSVSEQFF
DNA: TGTGCCAGCCAAAGGTCTAGCGTAAGTGAGCAGTTCTTC

size: NA
D: NA
J: TRBJ1-5
V: TRBV5-6
CDR3: CASSFGVGDLNQPQHF
DNA: TGTGCCAGCAGCTTTGGGGTAGGGGACCTAAATCAGCCCCAGCATTTT

size: NA
D: NA
J: TRBJ1-4
V: TRBV28
CDR3: CASRPGADEEKLFF
DNA: TGTGCCAGCAGACCGGGAGCCGATGAGGAAAAACTGTTTTTT

size: NA
D: TRBD1
J: TRBJ2-3
V: TRBV25-1
CDR3: CASRVGTGLSDTQYF
DNA: TGTGCCAGCAGGGTCGGGACAGGGTTGTCAGATACGCAGTATTTT

size: many
D: NA
J: TRBJ2-2
V: TRBV12-3/TRBV12-4
CDR3: CASTPGRAHTGELFF
DNA: TGTGCCAGCACCCCCGGGCGGGCCCACACCGGGGAGCTGTTTTTT

size: NA
D: NA
J: TRBJ2-5
V: TRBV12-3/TRBV12-4
CDR3: CASSPLTEAETQYF
DNA: TGTGCCAGCAGTCCCTTGACAGAGGCGGAGACCCAGTACTTC

size: many
D: TRBD1
J: TRBJ2-5
V: TRBV6-1
CDR3: CASSSWDSKETQYF
DNA: TGTGCCAGCAGCTCTTGGGACAGTAAAGAGACCCAGTACTTC

size: few
D: NA
J: TRBJ2-7
V: TRBV28
CDR3: CASSLLLARGYEQYF
DNA: TGTGCCAGCAGTTTGCTCCTAGCCAGGGGATACGAGCAGTACTTC

size: many
D: NA
J: TRBJ1-4
V: TRBV12-3/TRBV12-4
CDR3: CASSMRTVGNEKLFF
DNA: TGTGCCAGCAGTATGAGGACAGTAGGCAATGAAAAACTGTTTTTT

size: NA
D: NA
J: TRBJ1-6
V: TRBV10-3
CDR3: CAISPDGDNSPLHF
DNA: TGTGCCATCAGTCCGGACGGCGATAATTCACCCCTCCACTTT

size: few
D: NA
J: TRBJ1-1
V: TRBV19
CDR3: CASSIASRNTEAFF
DNA: TGTGCCAGTAGTATAGCATCCAGGAACACTGAAGCTTTCTTT

size: many
D: NA
J: TRBJ1-2
V: TRBV27
CDR3: CASSPNRALNYGYTF
DNA: TGTGCCAGCAGTCCCAACAGGGCTCTTAACTATGGCTACACCTTC

size: NA
D: NA
J: TRBJ2-2
V: TRBV7-3
CDR3: CASSLKERARKVTGELFF
DNA: TGTGCCAGCAGCTTAAAGGAGAGAGCACGCAAGGTAACCGGGGAGCTGTTTTTT

size: NA
D: NA
J: TRBJ1-1
V: TRBV20-1
CDR3: CSATRGGKANTEAFF
DNA: TGCAGTGCTACCCGGGGGGGAAAAGCGAACACTGAAGCTTTCTTT

size: NA
D: NA
J: TRBJ1-1
V: TRBV19
CDR3: CASSIALVGGEAFF
DNA: TGTGCCAGTAGTATAGCTTTAGTCGGTGGTGAAGCTTTCTTT

size: many
D: TRBD1
J: TRBJ1-1
V: TRBV7-9
CDR3: CASSSKTLTGGTEAFF
DNA: TGTGCCAGCAGCTCGAAGACCTTGACAGGGGGGACTGAAGCTTTCTTT